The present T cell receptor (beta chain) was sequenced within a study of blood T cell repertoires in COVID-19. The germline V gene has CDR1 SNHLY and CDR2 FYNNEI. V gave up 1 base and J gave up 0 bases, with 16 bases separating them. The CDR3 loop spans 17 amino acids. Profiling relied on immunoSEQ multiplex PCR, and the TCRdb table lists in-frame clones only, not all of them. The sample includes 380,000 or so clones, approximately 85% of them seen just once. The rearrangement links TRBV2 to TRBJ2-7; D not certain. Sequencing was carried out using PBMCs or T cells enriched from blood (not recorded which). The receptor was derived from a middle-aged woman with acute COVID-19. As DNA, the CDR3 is TGTGCCAGCAGTGAAGGGAGAGGCCTTACTACCTCCTACGAGCAGTACTTC. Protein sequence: CASSEGRGLTTSYEQYF.